The sequence of this TCR beta chain was determined in a study of T-cell reconstitution after alpha-beta-depleted transplantation in children. Ten or more counts support this clonotype. Germline loops: CDR1 DFQATT, CDR2 SNEGSKA (reference sequence). This CDR3 is 14 amino acids long. Trimming took off 3 bases at V and 4 bases at J, with 15 bases between the two ends. Preparation of the TCRbeta library involved a method that used unique molecular identifiers. TCRdb re-derived calls from the PCR reads in MiXCR, one entry per CDR3 protein. The sample records around 680,000 distinct CDR3 sequences, over 15% being singletons.

The chain has TRBV20-1 and TRBJ1-2; D might be TRBD1 (6 bases). This receptor was obtained from a human donor who donated a stem cell graft to a child with acute myeloid leukemia. The sample here was PBMCs from the stem cell graft donor, taken from the stem cell graft. CDR3 sequence: CSARGAAAGYGYTF. For the CDR3, the DNA is TGCAGTGCTAGGGGGGCTGCCGCCGGCTATGGCTACACCTTC.